This TCR beta chain is from a study of T cell responses to AZD1222 COVID-19 vaccine. Study conclusions and caveats: Compared with day 0, the breadth and depth of the Spike-specific TCR repertoire rose significantly after two doses of AZD1222. As reported, nearly half of all spike-specific TCRs target variant regions that are unmutated. Donors, mostly white British, included more females; clonal diversity was possibly underestimated.

Comments on this clone: As yet, its antigen is unknown.

Produced via immunoSEQ multiplex PCR; TCRdb's table is partial and in-frame only. The profile shows approximately 180,000 clones, around 87% of them singletons. This CDR3 contains 17 residues. V lost 4 bases and J 4 bases, leaving 23 bases between the germline ends. Looked up from germline, CDR1 is GTSNPN and CDR2 is SVGIG (reference sequence). The chain has TRBV30 and TRBJ1-3, with D perhaps TRBD1 (6 bases). The specimen comprised peripheral blood, sampled on day 0 of AZD1222 vaccination. This TCR came from an adult in good health. DNA of the CDR3: TGTGCCTGGATGGGAGTTCTGTCGCGGGGGCGAGGAAACACCATATATTTT. Translated, it gives CAWMGVLSRGRGNTIYF.